This entry features one T cell receptor beta chain sequence. This sample stems from a study of radiation and T cells in renal cell carcinoma. The germline V gene has CDR1 SGHTA and CDR2 FQGNSA. V dropped 7 bases and J dropped 7 bases, with 14 bases sitting between them. There are 14 residues in the CDR3. Only in-frame clones appear in the TCRdb table, and some are missing; sequencing was by immunoSEQ multiplex PCR. The sample records approximately 140,000 clones, about 85% being singletons. Sample time point: baseline pretreatment blood. Noted treatment: 15 Gy SBRT to primary tumor, nephrectomy 4 weeks later.

The chain is built from TRBV7-2 and TRBJ1-6; TRBD1 might be the D (6 bases). This material consisted of blood, taken from a patient whose treatment included radiotherapy and nephrectomy. The receptor was isolated from a woman in her seventies with renal cell carcinoma. The CDR3 loop reads CASTRGGLNSPLHF. In DNA, the CDR3 is TGTGCCAGCACCCGCGGGGGGCTGAATTCACCCCTCCACTTT.